The 25 T cell receptor beta chains given below trace back to one sample, sequenced in a study of cytomegalovirus exposure and HLA in healthy donors. PCR amplification relied on 60 Vbeta primers (plus 13 Jbeta primers). The data were produced by immunoSEQ multiplex PCR, yet TCRdb's version contains in-frame clones alone and is incomplete. The repertoire has 150,000 to 200,000 clones, more than 80% of them found once; the top ten carry roughly 4.5%. Input material: PBMCs. The receptors were sampled from a woman aged 18-35 years in good health and CMV-seropositive.

The DNA for the CDR3 is TGTGCCAGCAACCCCTTTCGGGACTCCTACTACGAGCAGTACTTC. Translation gives CASNPFRDSYYEQYF. The chain carries TRBV5-6 and TRBJ2-5, with D possibly being TRBD2 (6 bases). The DNA end is a closer match to TRBJ2-7, so the J assignment may be wrong. Germline V lookup: CDR1 SGHDT, CDR2 YYEEEE. The CDR3 is 15 amino acids.

This clone was recorded once. This chain connects TRBV28 to TRBJ1-5; a possible D gene is TRBD1 (6 bases). The CDR3 has 14 residues. Per the germline V gene, CDR1 is MDHEN and CDR2 is SYDVKM. The CDR3, as DNA: TGTGCTAGTATGACAGGTTATAGCAATCAGCCCCAGCATTTT. As protein: CASMTGYSNQPQHF. Looking up the rest from reference TRBV28 and TRBJ1-5 gives the full variable domain: DVKVTQSSRYLVKRTGEKVFLECVQDMDHENMFWYRQDPGLGLRLIYFSYDVKMKEKGDIPEGYSVSREKKERFSLILESASTNQTSMYLCASMTGYSNQPQHFGDGTRLSIL.

The V call is TRBV27, the J call TRBJ1-1; TRBD1 might be the D (5 bases). This CDR3 comprises 13 residues. Trimming took 3 bases from V and 0 from J, leaving 5 bases between them. Germline assignment: CDR1 MNHEY and CDR2 SMNVEV (reference sequence). This chain's CDR3 is CASSLGLNTEAFF. The CDR3 DNA is TGTGCCAGCAGTTTGGGGCTGAACACTGAAGCTTTCTTT.

CDR3 sequence: CASSFYRAPLSGANVLTF. DNA for the CDR3: TGTGCCAGCAGTTTTTACAGGGCTCCCCTCTCTGGGGCCAACGTCCTGACTTTC. V and J are TRBV27 and TRBJ2-6; weak D call: TRBD1 (6 bases). The CDR3 sequence is 18 residues long. Germline CDR1 and CDR2: MNHEY and SMNVEV (reference sequence). V lost 3 bases and J 0 bases, leaving 15 bases between the germline ends. The variable domain in full, completed from reference TRBV27 and TRBJ2-6, reads EAQVTQNPRYLITVTGKKLTVTCSQNMNHEYMSWYRQDPGLGLRQIYYSMNVEVTDKGDVPEGYKVSRKEKRNFPLILESPSPNQTSLYFCASSFYRAPLSGANVLTFGAGSRLTVL.

The chain is built from TRBV5-1 and TRBJ1-1; perhaps TRBD1 as D (6 bases). V lost 0 bases to trimming and J lost 2 bases, with 8 bases between them. This CDR3 region has 14 residues. In germline, CDR1 is SGHRS, CDR2 YFSETQ. The DNA of the CDR3 is TGCGCCAGCAGCTTGGTGGGGGCCAACACTGAAGCTTTCTTT. It encodes CASSLVGANTEAFF.

The V gene is TRBV28, the J gene TRBJ1-2; tentatively, D is TRBD1 (5 bases). Germline lookup yields CDR1 MDHEN and CDR2 SYDVKM. The CDR3 has 15 amino acids. V gave up 4 bases and J gave up 4 bases, with 16 bases separating them. Written as DNA, the CDR3 is TGTGCCAGCAGTTACCCCTCTCGCGGGGCCTATGGCTACACCTTC. This sequence encodes CASSYPSRGAYGYTF.

The CDR3 DNA is TGTGCCAGCAGTTACTCGCTAGGCTCGGCCAAAAACATTCAGTACTTC. Its translation: CASSYSLGSAKNIQYF. This chain joins TRBV6-5 and TRBJ2-4; no reliable D call. V was clipped by 0 bases and J by 1 base, with 10 bases between them. The CDR3 is made up of 16 amino acids. Germline assignment: CDR1 MNHEY and CDR2 SVGAGI.

The chain combines TRBV6-5 with TRBJ2-3, with unresolved D. The V gene lost 3 bases and the J gene lost 6 bases, with 10 bases spanning the gap. The CDR3 length is 13 residues. The V gene's germline CDR1 is MNHEY and CDR2 SVGAGI. CDR3 sequence: CASSYLSSDTQYF. DNA of the CDR3: TGTGCCAGCAGTTATTTGTCCTCGGATACGCAGTATTTT.

The chain has TRBV5-4 and TRBJ2-5; 12 bases map to TRBD1. There are 19 residues in the CDR3. CDR1 is SGHNT and CDR2 is YYREEE in the germline V gene (reference sequence). V gave up 3 bases and J gave up 1 base; unmatched junction bases: 13. The CDR3 DNA sequence: TGTGCCAGCAGCTCCGGTTGGGGACAGGGGGCGCGGTTCCAAGAGACCCAGTACTTC. This translates into CASSSGWGQGARFQETQYF.

The V gene is TRBV29-1, the J gene TRBJ2-2; the match to TRBD1 covers 9 bases. CDR1 and CDR2 (germline): SQVTM, ANQGSEA. The CDR3 covers 16 residues. V trimming: 7 bases; J trimming: 5 bases; junction bases outside the gene matches: 14. The CDR3 coding sequence is TGCAGCGCCATCCGGCCGGGACAGGGAAGGACCGGGGAGCTGTTTTTT. Protein: CSAIRPGQGRTGELFF.

CDR3 protein: CASSQAGIRSATYYEQYF. Written as DNA, the CDR3 is TGTGCCAGCAGCCAAGCCGGGATTCGTAGCGCTACCTACTACGAGCAGTACTTC. J is TRBJ2-7 and V is TRBV4-2, with D possibly matching TRBD2 (5 bases). Per germline, CDR1 LGHNA and CDR2 YNFKEQ. V lost 1 base and J lost 3, with 22 bases in between. The CDR3 has 18 amino acids.

DNA for the CDR3: TGTGCCAGTGGGGGCCGAGGGGTACCCTACGAGCAGTACTTC. Amino acid sequence: CASGGRGVPYEQYF. The V and J genes are TRBV28 and TRBJ2-7; D is perhaps TRBD1 (6 bases). CDR1 and CDR2 (germline): MDHEN, SYDVKM. Trimming pared 9 bases from V and 2 bases from J, leaving 17 bases between. This CDR3 region has 14 residues.

The V call is TRBV11-2, the J call TRBJ2-2, with D uncertain. The germline CDR1 and CDR2 sequences are SGHAT and FQNNGV. There are 13 residues in the CDR3. V gave up 2 bases and J gave up 1 base, with 2 bases separating them. CDR3 in DNA: TGTGCCAGCAGCTTACAGAACACCGGGGAGCTGTTTTTT. It translates to CASSLQNTGELFF. Variable domain in full (rest from reference TRBV11-2 and TRBJ2-2): EAGVAQSPRYKIIEKRQSVAFWCNPISGHATLYWYQQILGQGPKLLIQFQNNGVVDDSQLPKDRFSAERLKGVDSTLKIQPAKLEDSAVYLCASSLQNTGELFFGEGSRLTVL.

This chain joins TRBV9 and TRBJ1-6; D may be TRBD1 (5 bases). The CDR3 runs 13 residues. CDR1 is SGDLS and CDR2 is YYNGEE in the germline V gene. V lost 0 bases, J lost 14 bases, and 12 bases lay in between. The CDR3 nucleotides are TGTGCCAGCAGCGTAGAGCCCCGGGGGTCCCTCCACTTT. This codes for CASSVEPRGSLHF.

The gene calls are TRBV10-3 and TRBJ2-1; 8 nucleotides agree with TRBD2. The CDR3 has 13 residues. Germline values: CDR1 ENHRY, CDR2 SYGVKD. V trimming: 0 bases; J trimming: 15 bases; junction bases outside the gene matches: 7. The chain's CDR3 is CAISESAGGGSFF. In nucleotides, the CDR3 is TGTGCCATCAGTGAGTCGGCGGGGGGAGGGTCGTTCTTC.

V usage is TRBV2 and J usage is TRBJ1-5; tentative D call: TRBD1 (6 bases). The CDR3 has 16 amino acids. Per germline, CDR1 SNHLY and CDR2 FYNNEI. The germline V and J ends were trimmed by 6 bases and 0 bases, with 15 bases remaining between them. The DNA of the CDR3 is TGTGCCAGCAGCCCAAGACAGGAACATAGCAATCAGCCCCAGCATTTT. It codes for CASSPRQEHSNQPQHF.

The V call is TRBV29-1, the J call TRBJ2-4; 8 bases are a match to TRBD2. With 5 bases clipped from V and 8 bases from J, the junction kept 8 bases outside the gene matches. Germline V lookup: CDR1 SQVTM, CDR2 ANQGSEA. This CDR3 has 13 amino acids. DNA of the CDR3: TGCAGCGTTCCCGCTAGCGGGCGGGACATTCAGTACTTC. This sequence encodes CSVPASGRDIQYF.

The chain links TRBV9 to TRBJ1-1; TRBD1 matches 8 bases. V shed 4 bases and J 4 bases; nucleotides not matched to a gene: 12. CDR3 size: 16 residues. CDR1 is SGDLS, CDR2 YYNGEE, per germline. CDR3 coding DNA: TGTGCCAGCAGCCAAGACCCGGACAGGGTTTTCACTGAAGCTTTCTTT. Encoded protein: CASSQDPDRVFTEAFF.

This clone was detected a few times. The rearrangement joins TRBV19 to TRBJ1-1; 8 positions agree with TRBD1. The CDR3 totals 15 residues. V trimming: 6 bases; J trimming: 0 bases; junction bases outside the gene matches: 6. Germline loops: CDR1 LNHDA, CDR2 SQIVND (reference sequence). CDR3 sequence: CASRVTGEMNTEAFF. For the CDR3, the DNA is TGTGCCAGTAGGGTGACAGGGGAAATGAACACTGAAGCTTTCTTT.

The chain couples TRBV5-1 to TRBJ1-2; 8 bases map to TRBD1. Germline V lookup: CDR1 SGHRS, CDR2 YFSETQ. The V segment lost 3 bases and the J segment 7 bases; nucleotides outside the gene matches: 8. The CDR3 spans 14 residues. The DNA for the CDR3 is TGCGCCAGCAGCTCGCAGGGGGCTGGTGGTGGCTACACCTTC. As protein: CASSSQGAGGGYTF.

V gene TRBV4-1 combines with J gene TRBJ2-5; perhaps TRBD1 as D (5 bases). The CDR3 spans 16 residues. Germline-derived CDR1 and CDR2 are MGHRA and YSYEKL. V shed 0 bases and J shed 5 bases, with 16 bases lying between them. In DNA, the CDR3 is TGCGCCAGCAGCCAAGATAGGGCGACAGTTGGTGAGACCCAGTACTTC. Amino acids: CASSQDRATVGETQYF.

The chain carries TRBV4-2 and TRBJ2-6; D is possibly TRBD1 (5 bases). The CDR3 is made up of 16 amino acids. Germline CDR1 reads LGHNA; CDR2 reads YNFKEQ. The V gene lost 2 bases and the J gene lost 4 bases, with 12 bases spanning the gap. The CDR3 sequence: CASSQHQGTGANVLTF. The CDR3 bases are TGTGCCAGCAGCCAACATCAGGGAACCGGGGCCAACGTCCTGACTTTC.

The chain recombines TRBV7-8 with TRBJ2-1; a weak D match, TRBD2 (5 bases). V was pared by 8 bases and J by 6 bases, with 11 bases between. The germline V gene has CDR1 SGHVS and CDR2 FQNEAQ. This CDR3 has 12 residues. This chain's CDR3 is CASDDEGNEQFF. The CDR3 region has the DNA TGTGCCAGCGACGACGAGGGCAATGAGCAGTTCTTC.

This chain uses TRBV6-4 with TRBJ2-1; 8 nucleotides match TRBD2. Germline CDR1 reads MRHNA; CDR2 reads SNTAGT. J was trimmed by 7 bases and V by 2 bases; bases with no gene match: 7. This CDR3 is 15 amino acids long. CDR3 DNA sequence: TGTGCCAGCAGTGACGTAGCGGGGATGGGGAATGAGCAGTTCTTC. Amino acids: CASSDVAGMGNEQFF.

The J gene is TRBJ2-1, the V gene TRBV5-4; no clear D. The V and J ends lost 0 bases and 3 bases respectively, with 7 bases between them. The CDR3 covers 14 residues. Germline CDR1 SGHNT, CDR2 YYREEE (reference sequence). CDR3 bases: TGTGCCAGCAGCTTGGCCCTCCTCTACAATGAGCAGTTCTTC. Translated, it gives CASSLALLYNEQFF. Drawing the rest from reference TRBV5-4 and TRBJ2-1, the complete variable domain is ETGVTQSPTHLIKTRGQQVTLRCSSQSGHNTVSWYQQALGQGPQFIFQYYREEENGRGNFPPRFSGLQFPNYSSELNVNALELDDSALYLCASSLALLYNEQFFGPGTRLTVL.